Detailed here is one T cell receptor beta chain. There are 13 residues in the CDR3. The V end was cut by 1 base, the J end by 10 bases, with 11 bases between. The germline V gene encodes CDR1 LGHNA and CDR2 YNFKEQ. The data stem from a study of regulatory T cells in long-lasting Graves disease. Building the TCR beta libraries relied on iRepertoire HTBI primers, and CDR3 regions underwent Arm-PCR. TCRdb recomputed calls from the multiplex PCR reads with MiXCR, one row per CDR3 protein. This table has fewer than 650,000 distinct CDR3 sequences, less than 20% appearing once. The sample's time point: newly diagnosed GD, antithyroid drugs for less than 3 months. RNA extracted from PBMCs served as the sequencing template. Collection of peripheral blood (nine milliliters) was done using EDTA tubes. This same sample was also taken into another study, of T cells in Graves' hyperthyroidism and ophthalmopathy. As that report states: Used for diagnoses were clinical symptoms, serum thyroxine and TRAb, thyroid ultrasound and orbital computed tomography. The HTBI primer set served for first-round RT-PCR of the TCR CDR3. Most thyroid clonotypes expanded above 0.001 appeared in blood too.

The sequences come from peripheral blood mononuclear cells (PBMCs), collected at new diagnosis, from a patient treated with antithyroid drugs. This clonotype was obtained from a woman under 40 with Graves disease. This rearrangement joins TRBV4-2 to TRBJ2-1; maybe TRBD2 (6 bases). The CDR3 region is CASSQGGTREQFF. The DNA of the CDR3 is TGTGCCAGCAGCCAAGGAGGGACTCGGGAGCAGTTCTTC.